The 5 T cell receptor beta chains listed next were all sequenced from one sample in a study of identical twins. MiXCR was run by TCRdb on the 5' RACE reads, yielding one entry per CDR3 protein. The sample holds 350,000 to 450,000 distinct CDR3 sequences, 18% seen once. Sequencing used naive T cells sorted from blood. These receptors originate from a man aged 45-60 years in good health.

This sequence joins TRBV10-3 and TRBJ1-2, with D unresolved. The ends were cut back, 11 bases at V and 1 base at J, with 8 bases in the middle. The CDR3 has 11 amino acids. CDR1 is ENHRY, CDR2 SYGVKD, per germline. The DNA of the CDR3 is TGTGCCGTAAGTGGTAACTATGGCTACACCTTC. This encodes CAVSGNYGYTF.

This clonotype was seen more than once but under ten times. The chain uses TRBV4-3 and TRBJ2-7, with 10 bases fitting TRBD1. The length of the CDR3 is 16 residues. With V trimmed by 0 bases and J by 3 bases, 5 bases remained unmatched. CDR1 and CDR2 from the germline V gene are LGHNA and YSLEER. CDR3 DNA: TGCGCCAGCAGCCAAGATAGCAGGACAGGGGGCTACGAGCAGTACTTC. It translates to CASSQDSRTGGYEQYF.

The rearrangement uses TRBV20-1 and TRBJ1-3, with a weak D call TRBD1 (5 bases). The V end lost 5 bases, the J end lost 4 bases, and 15 bases lay between the germline ends. CDR3 length: 14 amino acids. Germline CDR1 DFQATT, CDR2 SNEGSKA (reference sequence). In DNA, the CDR3 is TGCAGTGCTCCTTCGGGGCAGGGAGGAAACACCATATATTTT. Translation: CSAPSGQGGNTIYF.

There are many counts of this clonotype. This chain joins TRBV12-3 or TRBV12-4 and TRBJ2-2, with D tentatively TRBD2 (5 bases). The CDR3 is made up of 15 amino acids. V lost 3 bases and J lost 0, with 8 bases in between. The chain's CDR3 is CASSLFSANTGELFF. The CDR3 DNA reads TGTGCCAGCAGTTTGTTTAGCGCGAACACCGGGGAGCTGTTTTTT.

The chain joins TRBV23-1 to TRBJ2-7; D uncertain. TRBV23-1 is treated as an ORF (open reading frame) with a function not yet certain. This CDR3 comprises 14 residues. The V end lost 1 base, the J end lost 2 bases, and 9 bases lay between the germline ends. The CDR3 sequence is CASSQFQRPYEQYF. As DNA, the CDR3 is TGCGCCAGCAGTCAATTCCAGCGCCCCTACGAGCAGTACTTC.